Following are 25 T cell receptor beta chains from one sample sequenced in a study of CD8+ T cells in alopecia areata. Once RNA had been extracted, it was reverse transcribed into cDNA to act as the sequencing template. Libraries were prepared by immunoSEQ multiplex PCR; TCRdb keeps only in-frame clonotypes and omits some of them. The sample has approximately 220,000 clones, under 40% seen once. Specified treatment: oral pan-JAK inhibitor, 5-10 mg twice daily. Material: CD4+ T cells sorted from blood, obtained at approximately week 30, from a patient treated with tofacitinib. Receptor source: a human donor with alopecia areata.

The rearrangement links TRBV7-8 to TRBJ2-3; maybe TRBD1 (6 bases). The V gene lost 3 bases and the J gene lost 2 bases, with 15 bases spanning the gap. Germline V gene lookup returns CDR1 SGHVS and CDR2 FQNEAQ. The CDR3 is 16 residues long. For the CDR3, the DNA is TGTGCCAGCAGCTTTGTGGCAGGGGTGGCCACAGATACGCAGTATTTT. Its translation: CASSFVAGVATDTQYF.

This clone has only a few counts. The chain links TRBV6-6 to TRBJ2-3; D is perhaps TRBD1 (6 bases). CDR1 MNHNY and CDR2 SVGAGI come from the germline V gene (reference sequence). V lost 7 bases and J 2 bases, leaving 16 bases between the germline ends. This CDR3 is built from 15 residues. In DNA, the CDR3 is TGTGCCAGCACCGACCAGGGGAAGAACACAGATACGCAGTATTTT. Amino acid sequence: CASTDQGKNTDTQYF.

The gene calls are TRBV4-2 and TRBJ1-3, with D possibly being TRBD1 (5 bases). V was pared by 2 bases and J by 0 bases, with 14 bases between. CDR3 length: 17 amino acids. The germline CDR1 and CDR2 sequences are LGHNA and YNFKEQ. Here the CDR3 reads CASSQYGEGSSGNTIYF. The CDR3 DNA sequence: TGTGCCAGCAGCCAATACGGAGAGGGGTCCTCTGGAAACACCATATATTTT.

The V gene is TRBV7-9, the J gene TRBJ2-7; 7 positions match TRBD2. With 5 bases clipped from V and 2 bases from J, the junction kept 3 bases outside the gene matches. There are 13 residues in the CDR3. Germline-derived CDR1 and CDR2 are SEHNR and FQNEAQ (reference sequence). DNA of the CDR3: TGTGCCAGCAGCCCGGGACTAACCTACGAGCAGTACTTC. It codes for CASSPGLTYEQYF.

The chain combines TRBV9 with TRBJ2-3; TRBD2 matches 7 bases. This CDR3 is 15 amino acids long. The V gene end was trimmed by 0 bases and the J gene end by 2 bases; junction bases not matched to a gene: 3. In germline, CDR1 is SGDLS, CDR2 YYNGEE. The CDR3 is CASSVVGGTTDTQYF. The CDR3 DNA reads TGTGCCAGCAGCGTAGTCGGGGGGACCACAGATACGCAGTATTTT.

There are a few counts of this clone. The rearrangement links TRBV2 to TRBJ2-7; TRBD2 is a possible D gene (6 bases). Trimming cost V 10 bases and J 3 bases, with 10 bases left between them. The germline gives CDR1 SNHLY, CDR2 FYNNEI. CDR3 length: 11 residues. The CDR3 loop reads CATRGYYEQYF. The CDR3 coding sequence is TGTGCCACACGGGGGTACTACGAGCAGTACTTC.

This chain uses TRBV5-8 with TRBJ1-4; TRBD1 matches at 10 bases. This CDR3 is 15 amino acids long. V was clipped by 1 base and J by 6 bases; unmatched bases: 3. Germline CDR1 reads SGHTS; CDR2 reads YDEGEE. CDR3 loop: CASSLLGTGDEKLFF. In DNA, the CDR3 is TGTGCCAGCAGCTTGTTGGGGACAGGGGATGAAAAACTGTTTTTT.

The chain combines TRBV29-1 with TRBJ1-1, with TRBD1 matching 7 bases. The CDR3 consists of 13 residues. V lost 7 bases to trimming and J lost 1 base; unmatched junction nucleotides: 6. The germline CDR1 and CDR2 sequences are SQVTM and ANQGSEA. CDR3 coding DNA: TGCAGCGCCGAACAGGGGAGGAACACTGAAGCTTTCTTT. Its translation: CSAEQGRNTEAFF.

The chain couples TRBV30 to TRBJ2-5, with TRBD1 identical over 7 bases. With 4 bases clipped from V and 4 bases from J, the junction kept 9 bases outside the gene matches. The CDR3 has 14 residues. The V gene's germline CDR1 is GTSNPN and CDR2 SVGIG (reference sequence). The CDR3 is CAWNSGQSGETQYF. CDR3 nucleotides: TGTGCCTGGAATTCGGGACAGTCGGGAGAGACCCAGTACTTC.

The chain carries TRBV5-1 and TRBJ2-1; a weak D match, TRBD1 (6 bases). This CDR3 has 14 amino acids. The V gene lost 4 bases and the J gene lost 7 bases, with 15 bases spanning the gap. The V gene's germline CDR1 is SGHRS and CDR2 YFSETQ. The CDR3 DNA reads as TGCGCCAGCAGCCCTCAAACACAGGGTAATGAGCAGTTCTTC. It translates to CASSPQTQGNEQFF.

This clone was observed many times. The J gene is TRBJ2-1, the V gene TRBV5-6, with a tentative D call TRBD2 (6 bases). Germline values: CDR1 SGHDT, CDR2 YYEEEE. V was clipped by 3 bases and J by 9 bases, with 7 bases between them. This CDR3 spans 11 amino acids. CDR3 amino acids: CASSWRGEQFF. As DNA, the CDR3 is TGTGCCAGCAGCTGGAGGGGTGAGCAGTTCTTC. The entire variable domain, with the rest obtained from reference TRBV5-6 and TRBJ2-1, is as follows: DAGVTQSPTHLIKTRGQQVTLRCSPKSGHDTVSWYQQALGQGPQFIFQYYEEEERQRGNFPDRFSGHQFPNYSSELNVNALLLGDSALYLCASSWRGEQFFGPGTRLTVL.

The CDR3 nucleotides are TGTGCCAGCAGAGGAGAATCCTACGAGCAGTACTTC. The encoded protein is CASRGESYEQYF. The gene calls are TRBV5-4 and TRBJ2-7; the D is unclear. The V gene lost 5 bases and the J gene lost 1 base, with 7 bases spanning the gap. The CDR3 is 12 residues long. Germline V CDR1 and CDR2: SGHNT, YYREEE (reference sequence).

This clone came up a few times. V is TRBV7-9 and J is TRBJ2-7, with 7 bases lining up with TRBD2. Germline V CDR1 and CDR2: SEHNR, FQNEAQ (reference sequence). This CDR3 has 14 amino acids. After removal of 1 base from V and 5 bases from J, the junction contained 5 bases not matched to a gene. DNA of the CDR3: TGTGCCAGCAGCTTAGAGGTGGGGAGGGACGAGCAGTACTTC. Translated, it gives CASSLEVGRDEQYF.

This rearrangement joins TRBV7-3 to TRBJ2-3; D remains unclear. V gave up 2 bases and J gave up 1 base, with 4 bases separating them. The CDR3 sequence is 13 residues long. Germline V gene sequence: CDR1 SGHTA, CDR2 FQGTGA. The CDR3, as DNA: TGTGCCAGCAGCTTATCCCGCACAGATACGCAGTATTTT. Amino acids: CASSLSRTDTQYF.

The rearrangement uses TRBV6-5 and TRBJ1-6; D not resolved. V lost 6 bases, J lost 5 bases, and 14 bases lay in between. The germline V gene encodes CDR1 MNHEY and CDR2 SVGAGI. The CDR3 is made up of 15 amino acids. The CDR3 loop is CASSKAQVNNSPLHF. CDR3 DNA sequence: TGTGCCAGCAGCAAGGCCCAGGTTAATAATTCACCCCTCCACTTT.

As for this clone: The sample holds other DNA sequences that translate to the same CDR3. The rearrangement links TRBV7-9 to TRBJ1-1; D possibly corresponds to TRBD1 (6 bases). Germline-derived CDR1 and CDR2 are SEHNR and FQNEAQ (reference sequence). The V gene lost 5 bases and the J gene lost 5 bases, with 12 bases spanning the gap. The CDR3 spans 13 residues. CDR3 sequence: CASSLKGGTEAFF. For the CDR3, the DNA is TGTGCCAGCAGCCTGAAGGGGGGTACTGAAGCTTTCTTT.

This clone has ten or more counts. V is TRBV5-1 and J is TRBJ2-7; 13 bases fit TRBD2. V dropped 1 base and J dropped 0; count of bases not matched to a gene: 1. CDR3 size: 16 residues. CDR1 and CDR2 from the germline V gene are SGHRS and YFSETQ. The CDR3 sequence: CASSLTSGRASYEQYF. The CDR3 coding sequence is TGCGCCAGCAGCTTGACTAGCGGGAGGGCCTCCTACGAGCAGTACTTC.

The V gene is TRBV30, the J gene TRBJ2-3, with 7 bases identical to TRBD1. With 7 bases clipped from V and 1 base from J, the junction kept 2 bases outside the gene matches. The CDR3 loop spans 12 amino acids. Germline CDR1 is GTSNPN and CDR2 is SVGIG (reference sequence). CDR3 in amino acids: CASDRGTDTQYF. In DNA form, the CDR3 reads TGTGCCTCCGACAGGGGCACAGATACGCAGTATTTT.

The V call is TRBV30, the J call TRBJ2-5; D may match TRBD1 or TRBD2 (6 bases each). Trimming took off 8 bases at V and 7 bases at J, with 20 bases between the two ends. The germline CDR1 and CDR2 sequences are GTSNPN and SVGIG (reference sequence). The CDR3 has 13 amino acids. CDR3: CALSTLGGGTQYF. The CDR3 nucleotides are TGTGCCCTCTCAACGCTAGGGGGAGGGACCCAGTACTTC.

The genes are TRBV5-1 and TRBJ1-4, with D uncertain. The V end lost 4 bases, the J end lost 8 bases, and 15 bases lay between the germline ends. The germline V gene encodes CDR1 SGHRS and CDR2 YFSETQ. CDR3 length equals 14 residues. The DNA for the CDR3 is TGCGCCAGCAGCGGAATCGGTCTCGCGGAAAAACTGTTTTTT. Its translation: CASSGIGLAEKLFF.

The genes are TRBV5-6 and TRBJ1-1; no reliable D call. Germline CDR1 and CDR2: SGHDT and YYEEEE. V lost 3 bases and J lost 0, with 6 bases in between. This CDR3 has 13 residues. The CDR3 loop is CASSSIMNTEAFF. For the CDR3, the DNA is TGTGCCAGCAGCTCGATAATGAACACTGAAGCTTTCTTT.

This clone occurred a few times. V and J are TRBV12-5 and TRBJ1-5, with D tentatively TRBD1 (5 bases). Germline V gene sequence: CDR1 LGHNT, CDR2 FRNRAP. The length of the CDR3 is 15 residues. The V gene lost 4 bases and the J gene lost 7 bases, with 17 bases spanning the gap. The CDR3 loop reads CASGSGLAGPQPQHF. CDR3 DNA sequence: TGTGCTAGTGGTTCGGGCCTCGCAGGGCCCCAGCCCCAGCATTTT.

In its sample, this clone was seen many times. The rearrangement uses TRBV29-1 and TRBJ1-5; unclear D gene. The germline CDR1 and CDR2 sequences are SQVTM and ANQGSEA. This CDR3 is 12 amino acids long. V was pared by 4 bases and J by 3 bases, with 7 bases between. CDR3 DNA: TGCAGCGTTGGGGCAGTCAATCAGCCCCAGCATTTT. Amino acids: CSVGAVNQPQHF.

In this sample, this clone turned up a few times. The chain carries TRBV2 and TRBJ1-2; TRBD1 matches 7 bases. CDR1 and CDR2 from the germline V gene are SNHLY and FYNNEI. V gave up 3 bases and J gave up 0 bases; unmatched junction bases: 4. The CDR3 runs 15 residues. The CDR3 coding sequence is TGTGCCAGCAGTGAGGGGACAGCATCTAACTATGGCTACACCTTC. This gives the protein CASSEGTASNYGYTF.

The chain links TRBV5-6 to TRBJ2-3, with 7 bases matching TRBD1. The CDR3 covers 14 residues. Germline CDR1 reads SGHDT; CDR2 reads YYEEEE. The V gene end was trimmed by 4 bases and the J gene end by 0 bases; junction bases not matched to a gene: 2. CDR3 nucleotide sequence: TGTGCCAGCAGCCGACAGGGTAGCACAGATACGCAGTATTTT. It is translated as CASSRQGSTDTQYF.